The T cell receptor beta chain described here comes from a study of T-cell memory formation after mild COVID-19. General study results and limits: Researchers found some responding clones in pre-infection memory, a sign that cross-reactive memory joined. The study found contracting CD4+ clones mainly in CM and EM and contracting CD8+ clones in EMRA.

Germline V lookup: CDR1 SQVTM, CDR2 ANQGSEA. V lost 5 bases, J lost 8 bases, and 16 bases lay in between. This CDR3 has 13 amino acids. TCRdb reprocessed the 5' RACE reads with MiXCR, giving one entry per CDR3 protein. The sample has roughly 80,000 distinct CDR3 sequences, more than 20% seen once. The sample holds a few counts of this clonotype. The antigen is undetermined. Sequenced input: PBMCs or a T cell subset sorted from them (not recorded which). The V call is TRBV29-1, the J call TRBJ2-1, with a tentative D call TRBD2 (7 bases). The receptor's source is a man aged 18 to 30 who had mild COVID-19 (a few samples of this study predate the infection). Cell type and time point are not known. The DNA for the CDR3 is TGCAGCGTTACAGGGCCTCGGGGGGATGAGCAGTTCTTC. Encoded protein: CSVTGPRGDEQFF.